Listed below are T cell receptor beta chains from one sample, sequenced in a study of cytomegalovirus exposure and HLA in healthy donors. Method: immunoSEQ multiplex PCR; TCRdb's copy keeps in-frame clones and lacks some. The sample contains roughly 140,000 clones, 65% to 85% of which appear only once. Input material: PBMCs. Source of these receptors: a male donor in good health and CMV-seronegative. CDR3s include the opening cysteine and the closing phenylalanine or tryptophan. The D gene is left open where the match is weak. Size is omitted from some rows. Given values are once, few, many or a class for expanded clones.

CDR3nt: TGTGCCAGGACATCGAGCAATGAGCAGTTCTTC; CDR3aa: CARTSSNEQFF; abundance: .; len: 11; j_gene: TRBJ2-1; d_gene: .; v_gene: TRBV28
CDR3nt: TGTGCCAGCAGCTTCGGGACAGATGGAAACACCATATATTTT; CDR3aa: CASSFGTDGNTIYF; abundance: .; len: 14; j_gene: TRBJ1-3; d_gene: TRBD1; v_gene: TRBV7-9
CDR3nt: TGCGCCAGCAGCTTGTGGAGTAATGAAAAACTGTTTTTT; CDR3aa: CASSLWSNEKLFF; abundance: .; len: 13; j_gene: TRBJ1-4; d_gene: .; v_gene: TRBV5-1
CDR3nt: TGTTCCAGCAGCAATCCCGGGACAGGGGTAAATGAAAAACTGTTTTTT; CDR3aa: CSSSNPGTGVNEKLFF; abundance: .; len: 16; j_gene: TRBJ1-4; d_gene: TRBD1; v_gene: TRBV7-9
CDR3nt: TGCAGCGTCAGGGACATGAACACTGAAGCTTTCTTT; CDR3aa: CSVRDMNTEAFF; abundance: .; len: 12; j_gene: TRBJ1-1; d_gene: .; v_gene: TRBV29-1
CDR3nt: TGTGCCAGCAGCCAAGGGGCTAATCAGCCCCAGCATTTT; CDR3aa: CASSQGANQPQHF; abundance: .; len: 13; j_gene: TRBJ1-5; d_gene: .; v_gene: TRBV7-6
CDR3nt: TGTGCCAGCAGCCCAGGGACAGCTAATCAGCCCCAGCATTTT; CDR3aa: CASSPGTANQPQHF; abundance: .; len: 14; j_gene: TRBJ1-5; d_gene: TRBD1; v_gene: TRBV7-8
CDR3nt: TGTGCCAGCACCCTGGGGGAATTTGGACAGAAGCAGTTCTTC; CDR3aa: CASTLGEFGQKQFF; abundance: .; len: 14; j_gene: TRBJ2-1; d_gene: .; v_gene: TRBV7-9
CDR3nt: TGCGCCAGCAGCCACCTTCCTACCGGGAGCTACGTGAACAATGAGCAGTTCTTC; CDR3aa: CASSHLPTGSYVNNEQFF; abundance: once; len: 18; j_gene: TRBJ2-1; d_gene: .; v_gene: TRBV4-1
CDR3nt: TGTGCCAGCAGCAAAGGAGGTCATTTGAACTATGGCTACACCTTC; CDR3aa: CASSKGGHLNYGYTF; abundance: once; len: 15; j_gene: TRBJ1-2; d_gene: .; v_gene: TRBV11-2
CDR3nt: TGTGCCAGCAGTGGGTCGGACAGGGTATTTGCTTTCTTT; CDR3aa: CASSGSDRVFAFF; abundance: .; len: 13; j_gene: TRBJ1-1; d_gene: TRBD1; v_gene: TRBV6-6
CDR3nt: TGTGCCAGTAGTATCGCTTTGCTAGCTGGGGAGCTGTTTTTT; CDR3aa: CASSIALLAGELFF; abundance: .; len: 14; j_gene: TRBJ2-2; d_gene: .; v_gene: TRBV19
CDR3nt: TGCGCCAGCAGCCCCCGTGGTAGCGGGAAATCCACAGATACGCAGTATTTT; CDR3aa: CASSPRGSGKSTDTQYF; abundance: once; len: 17; j_gene: TRBJ2-3; d_gene: TRBD2; v_gene: TRBV5-1
CDR3nt: TGTGCCAGTAGTATAGATCCCGGGACAGGGGCGCGTAACACTGAAGCTTTCTTT; CDR3aa: CASSIDPGTGARNTEAFF; abundance: .; len: 18; j_gene: TRBJ1-1; d_gene: TRBD1; v_gene: TRBV19
CDR3nt: TGTGCCAGCAGTTTTTCAGGGTACACCGGGGAGCTGTTTTTT; CDR3aa: CASSFSGYTGELFF; abundance: .; len: 14; j_gene: TRBJ2-2; d_gene: .; v_gene: TRBV6-5
CDR3nt: TGTGCCAGCAGCTTACAGGGAGGGAGCCGTTCTGGCTACACCTTC; CDR3aa: CASSLQGGSRSGYTF; abundance: .; len: 15; j_gene: TRBJ1-2; d_gene: .; v_gene: TRBV7-6
CDR3nt: TGTGCCAGCAGTGAAGGCCAGGGGGAGAGTGCCGAAGCTTTCTTT; CDR3aa: CASSEGQGESAEAFF; abundance: few; len: 15; j_gene: TRBJ1-1; d_gene: TRBD1; v_gene: TRBV6-1
CDR3nt: TGTTCCAGCAGCTTGGGGGAGGACGAGCAGTACTTC; CDR3aa: CSSSLGEDEQYF; abundance: .; len: 12; j_gene: TRBJ2-7; d_gene: .; v_gene: TRBV7-9
CDR3nt: TGTGCCAGCAGCTTTACTAGCGGGAGGACCGGCGGGGAGCTGTTTTTT; CDR3aa: CASSFTSGRTGGELFF; abundance: .; len: 16; j_gene: TRBJ2-2; d_gene: TRBD2; v_gene: TRBV7-2
CDR3nt: TGTGCCAGCAGTTACAGTTGGAGCAATGCAGATACGCAGTATTTT; CDR3aa: CASSYSWSNADTQYF; abundance: .; len: 15; j_gene: TRBJ2-3; d_gene: .; v_gene: TRBV6-5
CDR3nt: TGTGCCAGCAGTGAAGCGGGAGGGCCGGGCAATGAGCAGTTCTTC; CDR3aa: CASSEAGGPGNEQFF; abundance: .; len: 15; j_gene: TRBJ2-1; d_gene: TRBD2; v_gene: TRBV7-3
CDR3nt: TGTGCCAGCAGTTCGGGACAGACGAACACCGGGGAGCTGTTTTTT; CDR3aa: CASSSGQTNTGELFF; abundance: .; len: 15; j_gene: TRBJ2-2; d_gene: TRBD1; v_gene: TRBV27
CDR3nt: TGTGCCAGCAGCAAAGACAGGGACGGCAGCTGGGATTGGGGCACTGAAGCTTTCTTT; CDR3aa: CASSKDRDGSWDWGTEAFF; abundance: .; len: 19; j_gene: TRBJ1-1; d_gene: .; v_gene: TRBV21-1
CDR3nt: TGTGCCAGCAGCTCCCCTGGGGACACGATCACCGGGGAGCTGTTTTTT; CDR3aa: CASSSPGDTITGELFF; abundance: once; len: 16; j_gene: TRBJ2-2; d_gene: .; v_gene: TRBV9
CDR3nt: TGTGCCAGTAGTATAAGGGGAGGCGACGAGCAGTACTTC; CDR3aa: CASSIRGGDEQYF; abundance: .; len: 13; j_gene: TRBJ2-7; d_gene: .; v_gene: TRBV19
CDR3nt: TGTGCCAGCTCTCACCGAGGGGGCTACACCTTC; CDR3aa: CASSHRGGYTF; abundance: .; len: 11; j_gene: TRBJ1-2; d_gene: .; v_gene: TRBV27
CDR3nt: TGTGCCAGCAGCCCCCGGGGTAGCGGGGTCAGCTCCTACAATGAGCAGTTCTTC; CDR3aa: CASSPRGSGVSSYNEQFF; abundance: .; len: 18; j_gene: TRBJ2-1; d_gene: TRBD2; v_gene: TRBV9
CDR3nt: TGTGCCAGCAGCTTAGGGGGGGAGTATGGCTACACCTTC; CDR3aa: CASSLGGEYGYTF; abundance: .; len: 13; j_gene: TRBJ1-2; d_gene: .; v_gene: TRBV7-2
CDR3nt: TGTGCCAGCAGCGTAGGGCCAGGGGGCTCGGGGGGCACTGAAGCTTTCTTT; CDR3aa: CASSVGPGGSGGTEAFF; abundance: .; len: 17; j_gene: TRBJ1-1; d_gene: TRBD1; v_gene: TRBV9
CDR3nt: TGTGCCAGCTCACCACGGGACAGTTACATGAACACTGAAGCTTTCTTT; CDR3aa: CASSPRDSYMNTEAFF; abundance: .; len: 16; j_gene: TRBJ1-1; d_gene: TRBD1; v_gene: TRBV18
CDR3nt: TGTGCCAGCGGCCTTCGACTAGCGGGGGGGGGCACAGATACGCAGTATTTT; CDR3aa: CASGLRLAGGGTDTQYF; abundance: .; len: 17; j_gene: TRBJ2-3; d_gene: TRBD2; v_gene: TRBV5-8
CDR3nt: TGCGCCAGCAGCCCGCTAGTGCCCCCAGATACGCAGTATTTT; CDR3aa: CASSPLVPPDTQYF; abundance: .; len: 14; j_gene: TRBJ2-3; d_gene: .; v_gene: TRBV4-1
CDR3nt: TGTGCCATAGGGGACAGGAACACTGAAGCTTTCTTT; CDR3aa: CAIGDRNTEAFF; abundance: .; len: 12; j_gene: TRBJ1-1; d_gene: TRBD1; v_gene: TRBV2
CDR3nt: TGTGCCAGCAGCTTGGACCGCGCCTACGAGCAGTACTTC; CDR3aa: CASSLDRAYEQYF; abundance: .; len: 13; j_gene: TRBJ2-7; d_gene: .; v_gene: TRBV5-6
CDR3nt: TGTGCCAGCAGTGAGCTGTTGAGCTCCTACAATGAGCAGTTCTTC; CDR3aa: CASSELLSSYNEQFF; abundance: .; len: 15; j_gene: TRBJ2-1; d_gene: .; v_gene: TRBV27
CDR3nt: TGTGCCAGCTCACCATGGGCGGGCTCCTACGAGCAGTACTTC; CDR3aa: CASSPWAGSYEQYF; abundance: .; len: 14; j_gene: TRBJ2-7; d_gene: .; v_gene: TRBV18
CDR3nt: TGCGCCAGCAGCTTAAGCCCAAGCGAGCAGTACTTC; CDR3aa: CASSLSPSEQYF; abundance: few; len: 12; j_gene: TRBJ2-7; d_gene: .; v_gene: TRBV5-1